This T cell receptor beta chain was obtained from a study of blood T cell repertoires in COVID-19. This table comes from immunoSEQ multiplex PCR, and its TCRdb copy is limited to in-frame clones, with some not included. The sample holds around 200,000 clones, 86% seen once. This receptor was identified in a man between 40 and 49 years old with acute COVID-19. The sequenced sample consisted of PBMCs or T cells enriched from blood (not recorded which).

The CDR3 bases are TGTGCCAGCTCCCTAGGACTAGCGGGCCACTACGAGCAGTACTTC. It yields the protein CASSLGLAGHYEQYF. The chain is built from TRBV18 and TRBJ2-7; 11 bases agree with TRBD2. J gave up 3 bases and V 6 bases, and 7 bases lay outside the gene matches. The CDR3 sequence is 15 residues long. Germline V gene sequence: CDR1 KGHSH, CDR2 LQKENI.